This TCR beta chain was sequenced during a study of T cell changes during pregnancy in multiple sclerosis. The data were produced by immunoSEQ multiplex PCR, yet TCRdb's version contains in-frame clones alone and is incomplete. The sample lists tens of thousands of clones, about 91% occurring once. This CDR3 spans 13 amino acids. Germline V gene lookup returns CDR1 LNHDA and CDR2 SQIVND (reference sequence). The germline V and J ends were trimmed by 8 bases and 0 bases, with 11 bases remaining between them. This clonotype was obtained from a female donor with multiple sclerosis, enrolled in a pregnancy study. The rearrangement joins TRBV19 to TRBJ2-7; D may be TRBD2 (5 bases). The source material was peripheral blood, sampled in the first trimester of pregnancy. The CDR3 sequence is CASPSPNSYEQYF. CDR3 sequence (DNA): TGTGCCAGTCCTAGCCCAAACTCCTACGAGCAGTACTTC. The full variable domain, in which reference TRBV19 and TRBJ2-7 provide the parts outside the CDR3, is DGGITQSPKYLFRKEGQNVTLSCEQNLNHDAMYWYRQDPGQGLRLIYYSQIVNDFQKGDIAEGYSVSREKKESFPLTVTSAQKNPTAFYLCASPSPNSYEQYFGPGTRLTVT.